The 14 T cell receptor beta chains below all came from one sample that was sequenced in a study of T cells in Graves' hyperthyroidism and ophthalmopathy. RNA transcripts were the template for amplifying TCR beta CDR3 regions. The HTBI primer set served for first-round RT-PCR of the TCR CDR3. TCRdb ran MiXCR on the multiplex PCR reads and lists one entry per CDR3 protein. The data show roughly 380,000 distinct CDR3 sequences, 19% seen once. Specimen: blood. The receptor set was obtained from a woman aged 18-29 years with Graves' hyperthyroidism.

The V call is TRBV19, the J call TRBJ1-3, with a weak D call TRBD1 (5 bases). The V and J ends lost 6 bases and 0 bases respectively, with 15 bases between them. Germline CDR1 and CDR2: LNHDA and SQIVND (reference sequence). The length of the CDR3 is 16 residues. The CDR3 sequence is CASRPSWGSSGNTIYF. CDR3 nucleotide sequence: TGTGCCAGTAGACCTTCGTGGGGGAGCTCTGGAAACACCATATATTTT.

This clonotype was counted ten times or more. For the CDR3, the DNA is TGTGCCAGCACTGCATGGGACAGGAGCTACGAGCAGTACTTC. Protein product: CASTAWDRSYEQYF. The chain has TRBV6-4 and TRBJ2-7, with 8 nucleotides matching TRBD1. The V and J ends lost 7 bases and 3 bases, in that order; junction bases with no gene match: 8. This CDR3 region has 14 residues. In germline, CDR1 is MRHNA, CDR2 SNTAGT.

This clonotype was seen many times. This chain joins TRBV20-1 and TRBJ2-5; 9 bases are shared with TRBD2. From germline, CDR1 is DFQATT and CDR2 SNEGSKA (reference sequence). This CDR3 region has 17 residues. J gave up 2 bases and V 5 bases, and 15 bases lay outside the gene matches. The DNA for the CDR3 is TGCAGTGCTTCTAGCGGGGCAACCGGGGACGGGCAAGAGACCCAGTACTTC. This encodes CSASSGATGDGQETQYF.

The DNA of the CDR3 is TGTGCCAGCAGCTTAGTCGCGTACACTGAAGCTTTCTTT. Translated, it gives CASSLVAYTEAFF. This chain uses TRBV7-8 with TRBJ1-1; D is undetermined. There are 13 residues in the CDR3. The germline V and J ends were trimmed by 1 base and 3 bases, with 6 bases remaining between them. Germline values: CDR1 SGHVS, CDR2 FQNEAQ.

This clonotype showed up many times. The chain links TRBV12-3 or TRBV12-4 to TRBJ2-5; 9 bases line up with TRBD2. There are 15 residues in the CDR3. The ends lost 4 bases at V and 5 bases at J; junction bases unmatched: 8. CDR3 DNA: TGTGCCAGCAGTTCAACTAGCGGGTTTTATGAGACCCAGTACTTC. Translated, it gives CASSSTSGFYETQYF.

This clonotype has a handful of counts. A much larger clone lies one base from this, so it may be a read error. The chain employs TRBV20-1 and TRBJ2-2; D possibly uses TRBD1 or TRBD2 (5 bases each). The germline V gene has CDR1 DFQATT and CDR2 SNEGSKA (reference sequence). This CDR3 spans 14 amino acids. CDR3 in amino acids: CSARDLSGHGELCF. The CDR3 region has the DNA TGCAGTGCTAGAGATCTGTCGGGGCACGGGGAGCTGTGTTTT.

The table lists this clonotype with many counts. The V gene is TRBV12-3 or TRBV12-4, the J gene TRBJ1-5; 10 bases are shared with TRBD1. V shed 4 bases and J 5 bases; nucleotides not matched to a gene: 17. The CDR3 is 19 residues long. The CDR3 here is CASSSPGTGDVYGDQPQHF. CDR3 coding DNA: TGTGCCAGCAGTTCGCCCGGGACAGGGGACGTTTATGGCGATCAGCCCCAGCATTTT.

Ten or more counts support this clonotype. In DNA, the CDR3 is TGTGCCAGCAGAGAGGGACGAGCCGAAGCTTTCTTT. This sequence encodes CASREGRAEAFF. The chain uses TRBV2 and TRBJ1-1; D might be TRBD1 (5 bases). CDR3 length: 12 amino acids. Trimming pared 6 bases from V and 8 bases from J, leaving 13 bases between. Germline CDR1 SNHLY, CDR2 FYNNEI.

This clonotype was picked up many times. This chain joins TRBV5-1 and TRBJ1-1; D gene uncertain. This CDR3 comprises 14 residues. V was shortened by 1 base and J by 3 bases, with 10 bases between the two germline ends. Germline CDR1 is SGHRS and CDR2 is YFSETQ. CDR3 in amino acids: CASSLLTFDTEAFF. In nucleotides, the CDR3 is TGCGCCAGCAGCTTGTTAACCTTTGACACTGAAGCTTTCTTT.

This clonotype was observed at least ten times. This chain uses TRBV2 with TRBJ2-5; 7 nucleotides align to TRBD2. This CDR3 is 13 amino acids long. The junction had 10 bases not matched to a gene; V was cut back by 10 bases and J by 5 bases. CDR1 and CDR2 (germline): SNHLY, FYNNEI. Here the CDR3 DNA reads TGTGCCAACCAGCCAGCGGGGCTGGAGACCCAGTACTTC. It yields the protein CANQPAGLETQYF. Full variable domain (rest looked up from reference TRBV2 and TRBJ2-5): EPEVTQTPSHQVTQMGQEVILRCVPISNHLYFYWYRQILGQKVEFLVSFYNNEISEKSEIFDDQFSVERPDGSNFTLKIRSTKLEDSAMYFCANQPAGLETQYFGPGTRLLVL.

This clonotype came up many times. The chain has TRBV12-3 or TRBV12-4 and TRBJ1-1, with TRBD1 matching 9 bases. With 5 bases clipped from V and 0 bases from J, the junction kept 4 bases outside the gene matches. The CDR3 extends over 15 amino acids. For the CDR3, the DNA is TGTGCCAGCAGTACCGGGACAGGGCTGAACACTGAAGCTTTCTTT. Its translation: CASSTGTGLNTEAFF.

This chain links TRBV2 with TRBJ2-5, with 12 bases aligning to TRBD2. From germline, CDR1 is SNHLY and CDR2 FYNNEI. J was trimmed by 4 bases and V by 6 bases; bases with no gene match: 9. This CDR3 has 16 amino acids. CDR3 amino acids: CASRAHLAGGRETQYF. The CDR3 nucleotides are TGTGCCAGCAGAGCGCATCTAGCGGGGGGGCGAGAGACCCAGTACTTC.

This clonotype was counted many times. V and J are TRBV19 and TRBJ1-5, with TRBD1 as a possible D gene (6 bases). Germline values: CDR1 LNHDA, CDR2 SQIVND (reference sequence). The CDR3 loop spans 15 amino acids. With 6 bases removed from V and 1 base from J, the gap between germline ends came to 13 bases. Here the CDR3 DNA reads TGTGCCAGTAGCGTCTGGGGACACAGCAATCAGCCCCAGCATTTT. The encoded protein is CASSVWGHSNQPQHF.

This clonotype showed up many times. The CDR3 sequence: CASSLPPGNRLVDTGELFF. The CDR3 DNA sequence: TGTGCCAGCAGCTTGCCCCCAGGGAATCGGCTCGTGGACACCGGGGAGCTGTTTTTT. The rearrangement uses TRBV13 and TRBJ2-2; D is perhaps TRBD1 (5 bases). Germline CDR1 and CDR2: PRHDT and FYEKMQ (reference sequence). Deletions cut 3 bases from V and 3 bases from J, with 23 bases between. CDR3 length: 19 residues.